This is a list of T cell receptor beta chains from one sample in a study of beta chain features in type 1 diabetes. Repertoires were generated with immunoSEQ multiplex PCR, while TCRdb's copy carries only in-frame clones and drops some. The table includes about 660,000 clones, roughly 13% detected once. The sequenced sample consisted of naive CD4+ T cells from blood. These TCRs come from a man between 18 and 35 years old with type 1 diabetes. Each CDR3 is given with its conserved first and last residue. Fields, in order: J gene, V gene, D gene, clone size, CDR3 protein, CDR3 DNA. The D gene is left open where the match is weak. A clone size is listed for some rows: how often the clone was seen (once, few, many), or a class if it is expanded.

>TRBJ2-2|TRBV4-1|-|few
CASSHIDSRDTGELFF
TGCGCCAGCAGCCATATTGACAGTCGCGACACCGGGGAGCTGTTTTTT
>TRBJ2-5|TRBV7-2|TRBD1|few
CASRSPGGVGTQYF
TGTGCCAGCAGATCCCCAGGGGGCGTAGGGACCCAGTACTTC
>TRBJ2-7|TRBV7-3|-|few
CASSLMGTDIGEQYF
TGTGCCAGCAGCTTAATGGGGACTGACATCGGGGAGCAGTACTTC
>TRBJ2-7|TRBV5-4|-|-
CASSRPGHPSYEQYF
TGTGCCAGCAGCCGTCCGGGACACCCGTCCTACGAGCAGTACTTC
>TRBJ2-2|TRBV30|-|few
CAWSRGSGELFF
TGTGCCTGGAGCCGGGGGTCCGGGGAGCTGTTTTTT
>TRBJ1-1|TRBV25-1|TRBD1|-
CASSDPPGAGGRTEAFF
TGTGCCAGCAGTGACCCACCGGGGGCAGGGGGCAGGACTGAAGCTTTCTTT
>TRBJ2-1|TRBV18|TRBD1|few
CASSPPDRYNEQFF
TGTGCCAGCTCACCGCCGGACAGGTACAATGAGCAGTTCTTC
>TRBJ1-2|TRBV6-5|-|few
CASSVDGPSYGYTF
TGTGCCAGCAGTGTCGACGGGCCCTCCTATGGCTACACCTTC
>TRBJ2-5|TRBV7-2|TRBD2|-
CASSPGRLAGRIGETQYF
TGTGCCAGCAGCCCCGGCCGACTAGCGGGGAGGATAGGAGAGACCCAGTACTTC
>TRBJ2-5|TRBV5-1|TRBD2|few
CASSLAPGGQETQYF
TGCGCCAGCAGCTTGGCTCCGGGGGGCCAAGAGACCCAGTACTTC
>TRBJ2-5|TRBV6-1|TRBD2|-
CASIQRERGETQYF
TGTGCCAGCATTCAGCGGGAGAGAGGAGAGACCCAGTACTTC
>TRBJ1-1|TRBV7-9|TRBD1|few
CASSLAIPGGTEAFF
TGTGCCAGCAGCCTTGCAATTCCAGGGGGGACTGAAGCTTTCTTT
>TRBJ1-2|TRBV19|-|-
CASSIGDYGYTF
TGTGCCAGTAGTATAGGTGATTATGGCTACACCTTC
>TRBJ2-6|TRBV7-6|TRBD2|-
CASSFGRDSGANVLTF
TGTGCCAGCAGCTTTGGGAGGGATTCTGGGGCCAACGTCCTGACTTTC
>TRBJ1-1|TRBV28|-|-
CASSLGWEAFF
TGTGCCAGCAGTTTAGGCTGGGAAGCTTTCTTT
>TRBJ2-6|TRBV28|-|-
CAVMPSRNNVLTF
TGTGCCGTTATGCCCAGCCGGAACAACGTCCTGACTTTC
>TRBJ1-2|TRBV15|-|many
CATSRGIPASNYGYTF
TGTGCCACCAGCAGAGGAATCCCGGCATCTAACTATGGCTACACCTTC
>TRBJ2-2|TRBV30|-|few
CAWSREELFF
TGTGCCTGGAGTCGAGAGGAGCTGTTTTTT
>TRBJ2-7|TRBV19|TRBD1|few
CASKQGANYEQYF
TGTGCCAGTAAACAGGGGGCTAACTACGAGCAGTACTTC
>TRBJ1-5|TRBV7-3|-|few
CASSSGGGNQPQHF
TGTGCCAGCAGCTCCGGCGGGGGCAATCAGCCCCAGCATTTT
>TRBJ2-3|TRBV30|-|few
CAWSLSLSQYF
TGTGCCTGGAGTTTAAGCCTTTCTCAGTATTTT
>TRBJ2-7|TRBV5-5|-|few
CASSPWTPRAYEQYF
TGTGCCAGCAGCCCCTGGACGCCGCGCGCCTACGAGCAGTACTTC
>TRBJ2-6|TRBV2|-|few
CASSPGRSGANVLTF
TGTGCCAGCAGTCCAGGGCGCTCTGGGGCCAACGTCCTGACTTTC
>TRBJ2-3|TRBV7-2|-|few
CASRAAGAGDTQYF
TGTGCCAGCAGGGCCGCGGGGGCGGGAGATACGCAGTATTTT